These T cell receptor beta chains were read from a single sample in a study of TIL therapy for anti-PD-1-resistant metastatic lung cancer. Sequencing used immunoSEQ multiplex PCR; TCRdb keeps in-frame clones, though not all of them. The table lists roughly 50,000 clones, 70% to 85% of them singletons, with 5.6% in the top ten. The sample here was tumor tissue, taken at baseline. The receptors originated from a person aged 25-85 years with non-small cell lung cancer. Each CDR3 is given with its conserved first and last residue. D genes are given only for firm matches. Rows may omit the clone size; those that give it use once, few, many or a size class.

d_call: .
v_call: TRBV6-6
j_call: TRBJ1-2
clone_size: .
cdr3_aa: CASTHGGAKNYGYTF
cdr3_nt: TGTGCCAGCACCCATGGGGGGGCGAAGAACTATGGCTACACCTTC

d_call: .
v_call: TRBV10-2
j_call: TRBJ1-2
clone_size: once
cdr3_aa: CASSESRTTRGYGYTF
cdr3_nt: TGCGCCAGCAGTGAGTCGAGGACCACCCGTGGCTATGGCTACACCTTC

d_call: .
v_call: TRBV7-2
j_call: TRBJ2-7
clone_size: .
cdr3_aa: CASSSGRSSYEQYF
cdr3_nt: TGTGCCAGCAGTTCGGGCAGGAGCTCCTACGAGCAGTACTTC

d_call: .
v_call: TRBV9
j_call: TRBJ2-1
clone_size: .
cdr3_aa: CASSVDSPGWNEQFF
cdr3_nt: TGTGCCAGCAGCGTGGACAGCCCAGGGTGGAATGAGCAGTTCTTC

d_call: TRBD1
v_call: TRBV12-5
j_call: TRBJ2-5
clone_size: .
cdr3_aa: CASGTGQGEETQYF
cdr3_nt: TGTGCTAGTGGGACGGGACAGGGGGAAGAGACCCAGTACTTC

d_call: .
v_call: TRBV5-6
j_call: TRBJ1-1
clone_size: .
cdr3_aa: CASSSMTENTEAFF
cdr3_nt: TGTGCCAGCAGCTCTATGACAGAGAACACTGAAGCTTTCTTT

d_call: TRBD2
v_call: TRBV5-6
j_call: TRBJ2-5
clone_size: .
cdr3_aa: CASSPWTSGEETQYF
cdr3_nt: TGTGCCAGCAGCCCTTGGACTAGCGGAGAAGAGACCCAGTACTTC

d_call: TRBD1
v_call: TRBV6-1
j_call: TRBJ1-3
clone_size: .
cdr3_aa: CAISGPSDRVFGNTIYF
cdr3_nt: TGTGCCATCAGTGGTCCGTCGGACAGGGTGTTCGGAAACACCATATATTTT

d_call: .
v_call: TRBV12-5
j_call: TRBJ1-1
clone_size: few
cdr3_aa: CASGLGVTEAFF
cdr3_nt: TGTGCTAGTGGTTTAGGGGTTACTGAAGCTTTCTTT

d_call: .
v_call: TRBV11-2
j_call: TRBJ2-5
clone_size: .
cdr3_aa: CASSAAGQARTQYF
cdr3_nt: TGTGCCAGCAGCGCAGCTGGGCAAGCTAGGACCCAGTACTTC

d_call: .
v_call: TRBV6-1
j_call: TRBJ2-7
clone_size: .
cdr3_aa: CASKRAGDHEQYF
cdr3_nt: TGTGCCAGCAAGAGAGCCGGAGACCACGAGCAGTACTTC

d_call: TRBD1
v_call: TRBV7-2
j_call: TRBJ2-5
clone_size: .
cdr3_aa: CASSLASRGRETQYF
cdr3_nt: TGTGCCAGCAGCTTAGCGAGCAGGGGGAGAGAGACCCAGTACTTC

d_call: TRBD1
v_call: TRBV19
j_call: TRBJ1-1
clone_size: .
cdr3_aa: CASLRDRGNTEAFF
cdr3_nt: TGTGCCAGTCTACGGGACAGGGGAAACACTGAAGCTTTCTTT

d_call: TRBD1
v_call: TRBV27
j_call: TRBJ1-2
clone_size: few
cdr3_aa: CASSFRDRGYGYTF
cdr3_nt: TGTGCCAGCAGTTTCCGAGACAGGGGATATGGCTACACCTTC

d_call: TRBD1
v_call: TRBV7-9
j_call: TRBJ2-1
clone_size: once
cdr3_aa: CASSLGTGYYNEQFF
cdr3_nt: TGTGCCAGCAGCTTAGGGACAGGGTACTACAATGAGCAGTTCTTC

d_call: .
v_call: TRBV27
j_call: TRBJ1-5
clone_size: .
cdr3_aa: CASSSDGYSNQPQHF
cdr3_nt: TGTGCCAGCAGTTCGGACGGTTATAGCAATCAGCCCCAGCATTTT

d_call: .
v_call: TRBV6-5
j_call: TRBJ1-2
clone_size: .
cdr3_aa: CASHPGTFTPQGYTF
cdr3_nt: TGTGCCAGCCATCCCGGGACATTTACCCCGCAGGGCTACACCTTC

d_call: TRBD2
v_call: TRBV10-2
j_call: TRBJ2-7
clone_size: .
cdr3_aa: CATITSGGSSYEQYF
cdr3_nt: TGCGCCACCATCACTAGCGGGGGGAGCTCCTACGAGCAGTACTTC

d_call: .
v_call: TRBV11-2
j_call: TRBJ1-6
clone_size: .
cdr3_aa: CASSLRANSPLHF
cdr3_nt: TGTGCCAGCAGCTTACGGGCAAATTCACCCCTCCACTTT

d_call: TRBD1
v_call: TRBV11-2
j_call: TRBJ2-7
clone_size: .
cdr3_aa: CASSHPGTVSAYEQYF
cdr3_nt: TGTGCCAGCAGCCATCCCGGGACAGTTTCCGCCTACGAGCAGTACTTC

d_call: .
v_call: TRBV28
j_call: TRBJ1-2
clone_size: .
cdr3_aa: CASSQSQGILDGYTF
cdr3_nt: TGTGCCAGCAGTCAAAGCCAGGGAATACTAGATGGCTACACCTTC

d_call: TRBD2
v_call: TRBV6-6
j_call: TRBJ2-1
clone_size: .
cdr3_aa: CASSLGLALNYNEQFF
cdr3_nt: TGTGCCAGCAGCCTCGGACTAGCCCTTAACTACAATGAGCAGTTCTTC

d_call: .
v_call: TRBV28
j_call: TRBJ2-6
clone_size: .
cdr3_aa: CASSWGSGANVLTF
cdr3_nt: TGTGCCAGCAGTTGGGGATCTGGGGCCAACGTCCTGACTTTC

d_call: TRBD2
v_call: TRBV2
j_call: TRBJ2-7
clone_size: few
cdr3_aa: CATSLAISYEQYF
cdr3_nt: TGTGCCACCTCACTAGCGATCTCTTACGAGCAGTACTTC

d_call: TRBD1
v_call: TRBV5-6
j_call: TRBJ2-5
clone_size: medium-sized
cdr3_aa: CASSHRGQGGETQYF
cdr3_nt: TGTGCCAGCAGCCACCGCGGACAGGGTGGCGAGACCCAGTACTTC

d_call: .
v_call: TRBV2
j_call: TRBJ2-5
clone_size: once
cdr3_aa: CASKDFQETQYF
cdr3_nt: TGTGCCAGCAAGGACTTTCAAGAGACCCAGTACTTC

d_call: .
v_call: TRBV18
j_call: TRBJ1-2
clone_size: .
cdr3_aa: CASSTGTNYGYTF
cdr3_nt: TGTGCCAGCTCAACCGGGACTAACTATGGCTACACCTTC

d_call: TRBD1
v_call: TRBV9
j_call: TRBJ1-1
clone_size: .
cdr3_aa: CASSVGGRTGSTEAFF
cdr3_nt: TGTGCCAGCAGCGTAGGTGGTCGGACAGGGAGCACTGAAGCTTTCTTT

d_call: .
v_call: TRBV6-6
j_call: TRBJ2-5
clone_size: .
cdr3_aa: CASGTRQETQYF
cdr3_nt: TGTGCCAGCGGCACGAGGCAAGAGACCCAGTACTTC

d_call: .
v_call: TRBV12-5
j_call: TRBJ2-7
clone_size: .
cdr3_aa: CASAPGIEQYF
cdr3_nt: TGTGCTAGTGCCCCAGGGATCGAGCAGTACTTC

d_call: .
v_call: TRBV4-3
j_call: TRBJ2-3
clone_size: .
cdr3_aa: CASSQARKRSGLTDTQYF
cdr3_nt: TGCGCCAGCAGCCAAGCGAGAAAACGATCGGGCCTCACAGATACGCAGTATTTT

d_call: TRBD1
v_call: TRBV13
j_call: TRBJ1-3
clone_size: .
cdr3_aa: CASSFRQGIDTIYF
cdr3_nt: TGTGCCAGCAGCTTCCGACAGGGGATAGACACCATATATTTT

d_call: .
v_call: TRBV19
j_call: TRBJ2-2
clone_size: .
cdr3_aa: CASIHPGVTGELFF
cdr3_nt: TGTGCCAGTATCCACCCAGGGGTTACCGGGGAGCTGTTTTTT

d_call: TRBD1
v_call: TRBV5-1
j_call: TRBJ1-6
clone_size: .
cdr3_aa: CASSSYSTGGNSPLHF
cdr3_nt: TGCGCCAGCAGCTCCTACTCAACAGGGGGTAATTCACCCCTCCACTTT

d_call: TRBD2
v_call: TRBV19
j_call: TRBJ2-7
clone_size: .
cdr3_aa: CASSILTSGGSGEQYF
cdr3_nt: TGTGCCAGTAGTATTTTGACTAGCGGGGGCTCGGGTGAGCAGTACTTC

d_call: .
v_call: TRBV4-1
j_call: TRBJ1-5
clone_size: .
cdr3_aa: CASSQEGGNQPQHF
cdr3_nt: TGCGCCAGCAGCCAAGAGGGGGGAAATCAGCCCCAGCATTTT

d_call: TRBD1
v_call: TRBV30
j_call: TRBJ1-1
clone_size: .
cdr3_aa: CAWSTGQGNTEAFF
cdr3_nt: TGTGCCTGGAGTACGGGACAGGGGAACACTGAAGCTTTCTTT

d_call: .
v_call: TRBV30
j_call: TRBJ1-3
clone_size: once
cdr3_aa: CAWSEKGFSGNTIYF
cdr3_nt: TGTGCCTGGAGTGAGAAGGGATTCTCTGGAAACACCATATATTTT

d_call: TRBD1
v_call: TRBV7-7
j_call: TRBJ1-3
clone_size: medium-sized
cdr3_aa: CASSPGQGPGNTIYF
cdr3_nt: TGTGCTAGCAGCCCCGGACAGGGACCAGGAAACACCATATATTTT

d_call: .
v_call: TRBV6-5
j_call: TRBJ1-5
clone_size: medium-sized
cdr3_aa: CASTARSGQPQHF
cdr3_nt: TGTGCCAGCACCGCCAGAAGCGGCCAGCCCCAGCATTTT

d_call: TRBD1
v_call: TRBV18
j_call: TRBJ1-1
clone_size: .
cdr3_aa: CASSPIPTGKNTEAFF
cdr3_nt: TGTGCCAGCTCACCTATACCGACAGGGAAGAACACTGAAGCTTTCTTT

d_call: TRBD1
v_call: TRBV19
j_call: TRBJ1-1
clone_size: .
cdr3_aa: CASSISTGGSAFF
cdr3_nt: TGTGCCAGTAGTATCTCCACAGGGGGCTCAGCTTTCTTT

d_call: TRBD1
v_call: TRBV30
j_call: TRBJ1-1
clone_size: .
cdr3_aa: CAWSGTGYTEAFF
cdr3_nt: TGTGCCTGGTCCGGGACAGGGTACACTGAAGCTTTCTTT

d_call: TRBD2
v_call: TRBV18
j_call: TRBJ2-7
clone_size: .
cdr3_aa: CASSPQRGAPVF
cdr3_nt: TGTGCCAGCTCACCCCAGCGGGGGGCCCCAGTCTTC

d_call: .
v_call: TRBV18
j_call: TRBJ1-1
clone_size: few
cdr3_aa: CASSPNGNTEAFF
cdr3_nt: TGTGCCAGCTCCCCGAATGGGAACACTGAAGCTTTCTTT

d_call: TRBD2
v_call: TRBV7-2
j_call: TRBJ2-7
clone_size: once
cdr3_aa: CASSLARTSGTGEQYF
cdr3_nt: TGTGCCAGCAGCTTAGCGCGGACTAGCGGGACGGGGGAGCAGTACTTC

d_call: TRBD2
v_call: TRBV10-3
j_call: TRBJ2-1
clone_size: .
cdr3_aa: CAIRASGGVSYNEQFF
cdr3_nt: TGTGCCATCAGGGCTAGCGGGGGGGTTTCCTACAATGAGCAGTTCTTC

d_call: .
v_call: TRBV18
j_call: TRBJ2-3
clone_size: .
cdr3_aa: CASRTDTQYF
cdr3_nt: TGTGCCAGCCGAACAGATACGCAGTATTTT

d_call: .
v_call: TRBV6-6
j_call: TRBJ1-5
clone_size: .
cdr3_aa: CASFGYINQPQHF
cdr3_nt: TGTGCCAGCTTTGGTTACATAAATCAGCCCCAGCATTTT

d_call: TRBD2
v_call: TRBV7-3
j_call: TRBJ2-3
clone_size: .
cdr3_aa: CASSFGTSGRTDTQYF
cdr3_nt: TGTGCCAGCAGCTTTGGGACTAGCGGGCGCACAGATACGCAGTATTTT

d_call: .
v_call: TRBV19
j_call: TRBJ1-1
clone_size: few
cdr3_aa: CASRTAGGMNTEAFF
cdr3_nt: TGTGCCAGTAGGACGGCAGGAGGTATGAACACTGAAGCTTTCTTT

d_call: .
v_call: TRBV5-4
j_call: TRBJ2-1
clone_size: .
cdr3_aa: CASSLAGSGPYNEQFF
cdr3_nt: TGTGCCAGCAGCTTGGCGGGTAGCGGTCCTTACAATGAGCAGTTCTTC

d_call: .
v_call: TRBV6-4
j_call: TRBJ1-1
clone_size: .
cdr3_aa: CASSDSPGGYTEAFF
cdr3_nt: TGTGCCAGCAGTGACTCGCCCGGGGGTTACACTGAAGCTTTCTTT

d_call: TRBD1
v_call: TRBV28
j_call: TRBJ2-3
clone_size: .
cdr3_aa: CASSITGGTGTDTQYF
cdr3_nt: TGTGCCAGCAGTATAACAGGGGGGACGGGCACAGATACGCAGTATTTT